Below, 31 T cell receptor beta chains from the same sample are listed, as sequenced in a study of cytomegalovirus exposure and HLA in healthy donors. With 60 Vbeta and 13 Jbeta primers, the PCR was carried out. Here immunoSEQ multiplex PCR was the method, and the copy in TCRdb shows in-frame clones only, minus some. The repertoire holds under 200,000 clones, with around 76% as singletons. The sample was PBMCs. These receptors were taken from a man aged 25-45 years in good health and CMV-seronegative.

The V gene is TRBV5-1, the J gene TRBJ2-3, with no clear D. CDR3 length equals 14 residues. The ends were cut back, 2 bases at V and 2 bases at J, with 9 bases in the middle. Looked up from germline, CDR1 is SGHRS and CDR2 is YFSETQ. The CDR3 loop is CASSFGQVTDTQYF. CDR3 DNA sequence: TGCGCCAGCAGCTTTGGGCAGGTCACAGATACGCAGTATTTT. The full variable domain, with the rest looked up from reference TRBV5-1 and TRBJ2-3, is KAGVTQTPRYLIKTRGQQVTLSCSPISGHRSVSWYQQTPGQGLQFLFEYFSETQRNKGNFPGRFSGRQFSNSRSEMNVSTLELGDSALYLCASSFGQVTDTQYFGPGTRLTVL.

The genes are TRBV6-1 and TRBJ2-1, with 10 bases aligning to TRBD1. Germline CDR1 is MNHNS and CDR2 is SASEGT. The CDR3 consists of 15 residues. Unmatched junction bases numbered 3, after V lost 6 bases and J lost 1 base. CDR3 protein: CASSPDRGSYNEQFF. The CDR3 region has the DNA TGTGCCAGCAGCCCGGACAGGGGGTCCTACAATGAGCAGTTCTTC.

This chain joins TRBV5-1 and TRBJ1-3; D call uncertain. Trimming cost V 0 bases and J 0 bases, with 7 bases left between them. The CDR3 loop spans 15 amino acids. From germline, CDR1 is SGHRS and CDR2 YFSETQ. The CDR3 DNA sequence: TGCGCCAGCAGCTTGGGCCGAGTCTCTGGAAACACCATATATTTT. This translates into CASSLGRVSGNTIYF. Combining the CDR3 with reference TRBV5-1 and TRBJ1-3 gives the whole variable domain KAGVTQTPRYLIKTRGQQVTLSCSPISGHRSVSWYQQTPGQGLQFLFEYFSETQRNKGNFPGRFSGRQFSNSRSEMNVSTLELGDSALYLCASSLGRVSGNTIYFGEGSWLTVV.

The V gene is TRBV9, the J gene TRBJ2-3; 7 nucleotides match TRBD1. With V trimmed by 3 bases and J by 2 bases, 3 bases remained unmatched. The CDR3 is 14 amino acids. The germline gives CDR1 SGDLS, CDR2 YYNGEE. The DNA of the CDR3 is TGTGCCAGCAGCGGGGGACAGCCCACAGATACGCAGTATTTT. Protein product: CASSGGQPTDTQYF.

V is TRBV19 and J is TRBJ2-1; maybe TRBD2 (5 bases). This CDR3 is built from 15 residues. Per the germline V gene, CDR1 is LNHDA and CDR2 is SQIVND (reference sequence). Trimming shortened V by 4 bases and J by 7 bases, and 17 bases separated the two germline ends. This chain's CDR3 is CASSTIFWERNEQFF. The CDR3 DNA reads as TGTGCCAGTAGTACCATTTTCTGGGAGAGAAATGAGCAGTTCTTC.

This sequence joins TRBV28 and TRBJ2-7, with 11 bases matching TRBD2. Trimming at V came to 3 bases and at J to 1 base, leaving 2 bases not matched to a gene. The CDR3 consists of 15 residues. CDR1 and CDR2 from the germline V gene are MDHEN and SYDVKM. Here the CDR3 DNA reads TGTGCCAGCAGTTTTGCTAGCGGGGGGTCCTACGAGCAGTACTTC. This translates into CASSFASGGSYEQYF.

This chain links TRBV2 with TRBJ2-5; D ambiguous. The J call is in doubt because the DNA end fits TRBJ2-7 better. CDR3 length: 13 amino acids. Germline assignment: CDR1 SNHLY and CDR2 FYNNEI. The CDR3 is CASLTRSSYEQYF. CDR3 nucleotide sequence: TGTGCCAGCCTTACAAGGAGCTCCTACGAGCAGTACTTC.

This clone was counted once. This chain links TRBV6-6 with TRBJ2-7; D is undetermined. CDR3 length: 13 residues. Trimming shortened V by 2 bases and J by 3 bases, and 8 bases separated the two germline ends. CDR1 MNHNY and CDR2 SVGAGI come from the germline V gene (reference sequence). CDR3 in DNA: TGTGCCAGCAGTTACGTCCCCAGCTACGAGCAGTACTTC. It yields the protein CASSYVPSYEQYF.

V gene TRBV4-1 combines with J gene TRBJ2-7; 9 bases map to TRBD1. The CDR3 runs to 16 residues. The V and J ends lost 4 bases and 3 bases, in that order; junction bases with no gene match: 10. CDR1 and CDR2 from the germline V gene are MGHRA and YSYEKL. The DNA of the CDR3 is TGCGCCAGCAGCCCAAGCGGGACAGGGAGGCTCTACGAGCAGTACTTC. Translated: CASSPSGTGRLYEQYF.

This chain connects TRBV29-1 to TRBJ2-5, with TRBD1 identical over 9 bases. The J call may be wrong; the DNA end is better matched by TRBJ2-7. Germline lookup yields CDR1 SQVTM and CDR2 ANQGSEA. CDR3 size: 13 residues. This chain's CDR3 is CSVRDRATYEQYF. CDR3 DNA: TGCAGCGTTCGGGACAGGGCTACCTACGAGCAGTACTTC.

The CDR3 spells CASTQGAIHYNEQFF. CDR3 DNA: TGTGCCAGCACCCAGGGGGCCATACATTACAATGAGCAGTTCTTC. This chain connects TRBV2 to TRBJ2-1, with 8 bases lining up with TRBD1. Losses at the gene ends were 7 bases for V and 4 bases for J; bases not matched to a gene: 9. Germline V gene lookup returns CDR1 SNHLY and CDR2 FYNNEI. CDR3 length equals 15 residues.

This clone was recorded a few times. V is TRBV7-3 and J is TRBJ2-1; 7 nucleotides align to TRBD1. The J segment lost 1 base and the V segment lost 5 bases, leaving 5 bases of the junction unmatched. Germline CDR1 SGHTA, CDR2 FQGTGA. The CDR3 is made up of 15 amino acids. CDR3 DNA sequence: TGTGCCAGCAGCAAACGACAGGGATCCTACAATGAGCAGTTCTTC. It yields the protein CASSKRQGSYNEQFF.

The chain is built from TRBV27 and TRBJ2-5; 10 bases are shared with TRBD2. The germline V gene encodes CDR1 MNHEY and CDR2 SMNVEV (reference sequence). This CDR3 has 17 residues. Trimming at V came to 0 bases and at J to 7 bases, leaving 11 bases not matched to a gene. The CDR3 DNA sequence: TGTGCCAGCAGTTTATCCGGTGGGGAGCGGGAGGGCCCGACCCAGTACTTC. Translated, it gives CASSLSGGEREGPTQYF.

The rearrangement uses TRBV4-1 and TRBJ2-7, with D possibly matching TRBD1 (6 bases). V was clipped by 3 bases and J by 9 bases, with 21 bases between them. Germline CDR1 reads MGHRA; CDR2 reads YSYEKL. The CDR3 is 15 residues long. Here the CDR3 reads CASSQNRDTLRPQYF. The CDR3 coding sequence is TGCGCCAGCAGCCAGAACCGGGACACTCTTCGGCCGCAGTACTTC.

Concerning this clone: Compared with germline, one end of the junction differs, possibly owing to a read error. The chain recombines TRBV7-7 with TRBJ2-3; 9 nucleotides agree with TRBD1. CDR1 and CDR2 from the germline V gene are SSHAT and FNYEAQ (reference sequence). The CDR3 length is 16 residues. In nucleotides, the CDR3 is TGTGCTAGCAGCTTAGGGGGACAGGGACGGACAGATACGCAGTATTTT. It yields the protein CASSLGGQGRTDTQYF. Looking up the rest from reference TRBV7-7 and TRBJ2-3 gives the full variable domain: GAGVSQSPRYKVTKRGQDVTLRCDPISSHATLYWYQQALGQGPEFLTYFNYEAQPDKSGLPSDRFSAERPEGSISTLTIQRTEQRDSAMYRCASSLGGQGRTDTQYFGPGTRLTVL.

The V and J genes are TRBV25-1 and TRBJ2-7; 7 nucleotides line up with TRBD2. The junction had 9 bases not matched to a gene; V was cut back by 4 bases and J by 0 bases. Germline V gene lookup returns CDR1 MGHDK and CDR2 SYGVNS. The CDR3 consists of 16 residues. The CDR3 spells CASSGAGPWSSYEQYF. CDR3 sequence (DNA): TGTGCCAGCAGTGGAGCGGGACCCTGGAGCTCCTACGAGCAGTACTTC.

The genes are TRBV5-5 and TRBJ2-3, with a tentative D call TRBD1 (6 bases). The germline V gene encodes CDR1 SGHKS and CDR2 YYEKEE (reference sequence). The V end lost 0 bases, the J end lost 3 bases, and 11 bases lay between the germline ends. This CDR3 is 15 amino acids long. The CDR3 protein is CASSLVGAGTDTQYF. The CDR3, as DNA: TGTGCCAGCAGCTTGGTGGGGGCGGGTACAGATACGCAGTATTTT.

This clone has a handful of counts. J is TRBJ2-3 and V is TRBV6-1; 8 positions agree with TRBD2. Unmatched junction bases numbered 7, after V lost 7 bases and J lost 4 bases. Germline CDR1 is MNHNS and CDR2 is SASEGT. CDR3 length: 14 residues. CDR3 sequence: CASTLAGQSDTQYF. CDR3 in DNA: TGTGCCAGCACCCTAGCGGGCCAGTCAGATACGCAGTATTTT.

CDR3 DNA sequence: TGTGCCAGCAGCAAGACCTTCCAGGGGATCTACGAGCAGTACTTC. Amino acid sequence: CASSKTFQGIYEQYF. The gene calls are TRBV11-2 and TRBJ2-7, with a possible D match to TRBD1 (6 bases). The CDR3 sequence is 15 residues long. Between the trimmed V and J ends, which lost 5 bases and 3 bases, there was a span of 17 bases. Germline V gene sequence: CDR1 SGHAT, CDR2 FQNNGV.

This clone was counted between two and nine times. The chain carries TRBV6-5 and TRBJ1-6; D uncertain. V dropped 7 bases and J dropped 1 base, with 8 bases sitting between them. The CDR3 sequence is 14 residues long. CDR1 and CDR2 from the germline V gene are MNHEY and SVGAGI. The CDR3 DNA reads as TGTGCCAGCACCTACAGATCCTATAATTCACCCCTCCACTTT. This encodes CASTYRSYNSPLHF.

The rearrangement joins TRBV15 to TRBJ2-7; tentative D call: TRBD1 (6 bases). The length of the CDR3 is 14 residues. Germline V CDR1 and CDR2: LNHNV, YYDKDF (reference sequence). V was clipped by 1 base and J by 4 bases, with 11 bases between them. DNA for the CDR3: TGTGCCACCAGCAGAGCCGGGACAATTTACGAGCAGTACTTC. It encodes CATSRAGTIYEQYF.

This chain connects TRBV2 to TRBJ2-7; 10 positions match TRBD1. J lost 2 bases, V lost 1 base, and 8 bases had no gene match. Germline values: CDR1 SNHLY, CDR2 FYNNEI. CDR3 size: 17 residues. CDR3 sequence (DNA): TGTGCCAGCAGTGAAGTAGGGACAGGGGTTATACCCTACGAGCAGTACTTC. This gives the protein CASSEVGTGVIPYEQYF.

This clone was detected a few times. The J gene is TRBJ2-5, the V gene TRBV6-5; D perhaps matches TRBD1 (5 bases). The DNA end is a closer match to TRBJ2-7, so the J assignment may be wrong. This CDR3 contains 15 residues. Germline V gene lookup returns CDR1 MNHEY and CDR2 SVGAGI. In DNA, the CDR3 is TGTGCCAGCCAAGTAGGTCCCGACAGCTCCTACGAGCAGTACTTC. As protein: CASQVGPDSSYEQYF.

This clone occurred a few times. The rearrangement links TRBV7-6 to TRBJ1-4; TRBD1 might be the D (6 bases). V dropped 6 bases and J dropped 0 bases, with 14 bases sitting between them. CDR1 and CDR2 (germline): SGHVS, FNYEAQ. This CDR3 is built from 16 residues. DNA of the CDR3: TGTGCCAGCAGTTCGAGGGGGATGGCAACTAATGAAAAACTGTTTTTT. Amino acid sequence: CASSSRGMATNEKLFF.

The chain is built from TRBV25-1 and TRBJ2-5, with 7 positions matching TRBD1. The germline V gene has CDR1 MGHDK and CDR2 SYGVNS. The CDR3 is 15 amino acids. The junction had 3 bases not matched to a gene; V was cut back by 0 bases and J by 2 bases. The CDR3 DNA reads as TGTGCCAGCAGTGAATATCGACAGGGACAAGAGACCCAGTACTTC. It translates to CASSEYRQGQETQYF.

The rearrangement uses TRBV6-6 and TRBJ2-1; 8 nucleotides agree with TRBD2. The CDR3 spans 15 residues. CDR1 MNHNY and CDR2 SVGAGI come from the germline V gene (reference sequence). The junction had 10 bases not matched to a gene; V was cut back by 6 bases and J by 6 bases. DNA of the CDR3: TGTGCCAGCAGACAAAAAAAGCGGGAGATCAATGAGCAGTTCTTC. Amino acid sequence: CASRQKKREINEQFF.

This clone was seen a handful of times. The V gene is TRBV6-1, the J gene TRBJ1-1; a possible D gene is TRBD1 (5 bases). The ends were cut back, 2 bases at V and 6 bases at J, with 13 bases in the middle. Germline V lookup: CDR1 MNHNS, CDR2 SASEGT. This CDR3 has 14 residues. CDR3 amino acids: CASSELRGVAEAFF. In DNA, the CDR3 is TGTGCCAGCAGTGAACTGCGGGGGGTGGCTGAAGCTTTCTTT.

This clone was observed a handful of times. The V and J genes are TRBV6-1 and TRBJ2-7; tentatively, D is TRBD1 (6 bases). The V gene lost 6 bases and the J gene lost 5 bases, with 14 bases spanning the gap. Germline V gene lookup returns CDR1 MNHNS and CDR2 SASEGT. The CDR3 runs 13 residues. CDR3 nucleotides: TGTGCCAGCAGGCTGGGACAAATGAACGAGCAGTACTTC. Translating gives CASRLGQMNEQYF.

This clone was observed a few times. This sequence joins TRBV28 and TRBJ1-1; 7 positions match TRBD1. The CDR3 length is 15 residues. With V trimmed by 6 bases and J by 4 bases, 11 bases remained unmatched. Germline CDR1 and CDR2: MDHEN and SYDVKM. The CDR3: CASRTGQTMGTEAFF. DNA for the CDR3: TGTGCCAGCAGAACGGGACAGACAATGGGCACTGAAGCTTTCTTT. Based on the CDR3 plus reference TRBV28 and TRBJ1-1, the full variable domain is DVKVTQSSRYLVKRTGEKVFLECVQDMDHENMFWYRQDPGLGLRLIYFSYDVKMKEKGDIPEGYSVSREKKERFSLILESASTNQTSMYLCASRTGQTMGTEAFFGQGTRLTVV.

V and J are TRBV29-1 and TRBJ2-2; 9 bases agree with TRBD2. The germline gives CDR1 SQVTM, CDR2 ANQGSEA. Trimming took 3 bases from V and 4 from J; bases not matched to a gene: 9. CDR3 length equals 16 residues. The CDR3: CSVDPSAGGTTGELFF. The DNA for the CDR3 is TGCAGCGTTGATCCTTCGGCGGGAGGGACCACCGGGGAGCTGTTTTTT.

The chain uses TRBV28 and TRBJ2-3; possible D gene TRBD2, 7 bases. CDR3 length: 16 residues. V was pared by 4 bases and J by 0 bases, with 14 bases between. Germline V gene lookup returns CDR1 MDHEN and CDR2 SYDVKM. The CDR3 spells CASSSPGGNSTDTQYF. CDR3 bases: TGTGCCAGCAGTTCCCCGGGGGGCAATAGCACAGATACGCAGTATTTT.